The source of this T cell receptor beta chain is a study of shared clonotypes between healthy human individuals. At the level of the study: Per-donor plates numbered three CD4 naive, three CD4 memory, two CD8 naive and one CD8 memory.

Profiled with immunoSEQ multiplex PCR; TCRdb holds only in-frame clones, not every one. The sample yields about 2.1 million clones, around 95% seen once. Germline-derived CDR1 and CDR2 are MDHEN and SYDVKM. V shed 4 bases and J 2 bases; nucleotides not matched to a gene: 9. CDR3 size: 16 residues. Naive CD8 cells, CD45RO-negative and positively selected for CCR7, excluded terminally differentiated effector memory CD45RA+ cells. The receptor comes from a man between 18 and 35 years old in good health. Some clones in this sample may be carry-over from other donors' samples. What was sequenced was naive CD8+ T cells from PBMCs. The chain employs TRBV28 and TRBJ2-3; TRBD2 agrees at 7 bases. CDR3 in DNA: TGTGCCAGCAGTTCCCCGACTAGCACACTCACAGATACGCAGTATTTT. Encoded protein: CASSSPTSTLTDTQYF. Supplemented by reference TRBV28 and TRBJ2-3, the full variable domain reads DVKVTQSSRYLVKRTGEKVFLECVQDMDHENMFWYRQDPGLGLRLIYFSYDVKMKEKGDIPEGYSVSREKKERFSLILESASTNQTSMYLCASSSPTSTLTDTQYFGPGTRLTVL.